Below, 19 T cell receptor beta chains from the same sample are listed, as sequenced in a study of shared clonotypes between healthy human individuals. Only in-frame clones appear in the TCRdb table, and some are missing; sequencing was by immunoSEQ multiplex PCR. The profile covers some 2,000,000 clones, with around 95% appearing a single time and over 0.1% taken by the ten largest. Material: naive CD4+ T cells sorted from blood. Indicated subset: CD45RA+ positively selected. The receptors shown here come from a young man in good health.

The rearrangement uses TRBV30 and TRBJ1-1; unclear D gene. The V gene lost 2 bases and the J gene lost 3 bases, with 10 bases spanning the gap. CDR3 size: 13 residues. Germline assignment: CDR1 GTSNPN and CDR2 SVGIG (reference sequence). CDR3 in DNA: TGTGCCTGGAGTAAGGGAACCTACACTGAAGCTTTCTTT. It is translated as CAWSKGTYTEAFF.

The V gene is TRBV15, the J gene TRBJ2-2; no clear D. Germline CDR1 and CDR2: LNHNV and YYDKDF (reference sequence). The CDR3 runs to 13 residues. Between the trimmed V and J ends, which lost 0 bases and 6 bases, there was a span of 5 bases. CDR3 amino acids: CATSRDLAGELFF. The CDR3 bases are TGTGCCACCAGCAGAGATCTGGCCGGGGAGCTGTTTTTT.

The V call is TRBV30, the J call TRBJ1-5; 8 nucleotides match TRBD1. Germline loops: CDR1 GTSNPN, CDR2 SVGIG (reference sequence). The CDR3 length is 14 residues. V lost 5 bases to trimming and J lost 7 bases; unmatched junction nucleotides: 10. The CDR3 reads CAWGNQGALQPQHF. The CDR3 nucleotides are TGTGCCTGGGGAAACCAGGGGGCTCTCCAGCCCCAGCATTTT.

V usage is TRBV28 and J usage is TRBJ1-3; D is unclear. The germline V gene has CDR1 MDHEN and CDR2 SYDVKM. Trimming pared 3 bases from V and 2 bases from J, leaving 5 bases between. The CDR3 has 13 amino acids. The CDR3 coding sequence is TGTGCCAGCAGTTTTCGAGCTGGAAACACCATATATTTT. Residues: CASSFRAGNTIYF.

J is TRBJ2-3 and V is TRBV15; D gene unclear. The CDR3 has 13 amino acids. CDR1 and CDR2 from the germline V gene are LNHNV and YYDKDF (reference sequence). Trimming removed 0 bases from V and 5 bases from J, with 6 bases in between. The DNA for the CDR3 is TGTGCCACCAGCAGAGATTATAGAGATACGCAGTATTTT. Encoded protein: CATSRDYRDTQYF.

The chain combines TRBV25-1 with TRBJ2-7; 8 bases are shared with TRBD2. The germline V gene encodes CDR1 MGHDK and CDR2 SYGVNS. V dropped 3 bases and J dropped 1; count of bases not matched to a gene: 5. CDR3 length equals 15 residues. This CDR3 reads CASSDPAGDSYEQYF. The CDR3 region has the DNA TGTGCCAGCAGTGACCCAGCGGGAGATTCCTACGAGCAGTACTTC.

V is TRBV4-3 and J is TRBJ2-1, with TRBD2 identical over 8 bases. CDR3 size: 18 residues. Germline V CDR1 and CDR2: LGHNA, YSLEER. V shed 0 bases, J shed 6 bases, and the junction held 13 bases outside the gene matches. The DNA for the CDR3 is TGCGCCAGCAGCCAAGATCAGTCCGGAGCGGGAGTTGGCAATGAGCAGTTCTTC. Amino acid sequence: CASSQDQSGAGVGNEQFF.

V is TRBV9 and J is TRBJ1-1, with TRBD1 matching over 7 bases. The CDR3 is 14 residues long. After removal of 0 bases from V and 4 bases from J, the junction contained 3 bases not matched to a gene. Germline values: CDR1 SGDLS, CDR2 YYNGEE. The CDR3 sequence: CASSVEGGLTEAFF. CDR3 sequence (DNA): TGTGCCAGCAGCGTAGAAGGGGGCCTCACTGAAGCTTTCTTT.

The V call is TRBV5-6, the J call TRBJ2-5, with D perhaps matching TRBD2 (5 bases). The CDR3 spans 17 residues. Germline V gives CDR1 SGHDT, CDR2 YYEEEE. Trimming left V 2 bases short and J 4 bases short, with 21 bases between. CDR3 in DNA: TGTGCCAGCAGCTTTCGGCGAACCGGCCGAGGGATAGAGACCCAGTACTTC. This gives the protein CASSFRRTGRGIETQYF. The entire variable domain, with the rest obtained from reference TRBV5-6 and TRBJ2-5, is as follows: DAGVTQSPTHLIKTRGQQVTLRCSPKSGHDTVSWYQQALGQGPQFIFQYYEEEERQRGNFPDRFSGHQFPNYSSELNVNALLLGDSALYLCASSFRRTGRGIETQYFGPGTRLLVL.

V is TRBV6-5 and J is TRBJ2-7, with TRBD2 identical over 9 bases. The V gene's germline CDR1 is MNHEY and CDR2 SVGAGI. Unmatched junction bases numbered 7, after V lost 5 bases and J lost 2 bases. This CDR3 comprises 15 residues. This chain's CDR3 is CASSLSREGPYEQYF. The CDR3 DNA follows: TGTGCCAGCAGTCTTTCGCGGGAGGGACCCTACGAGCAGTACTTC.

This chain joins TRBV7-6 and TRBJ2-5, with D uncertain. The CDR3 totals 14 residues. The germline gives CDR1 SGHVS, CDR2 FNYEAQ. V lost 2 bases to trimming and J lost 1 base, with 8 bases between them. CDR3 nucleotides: TGTGCCAGCAGCTTATTTGCAGCCCAAGAGACCCAGTACTTC. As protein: CASSLFAAQETQYF.

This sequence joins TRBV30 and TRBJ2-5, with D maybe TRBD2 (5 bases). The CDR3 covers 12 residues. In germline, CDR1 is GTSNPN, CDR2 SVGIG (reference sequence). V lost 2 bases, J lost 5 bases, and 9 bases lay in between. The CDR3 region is CAWSWQRETQYF. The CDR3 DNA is TGTGCCTGGAGTTGGCAGCGGGAGACCCAGTACTTC.

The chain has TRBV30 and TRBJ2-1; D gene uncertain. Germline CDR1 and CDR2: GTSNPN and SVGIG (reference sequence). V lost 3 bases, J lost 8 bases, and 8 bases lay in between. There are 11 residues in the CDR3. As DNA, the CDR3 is TGTGCCTGGAGACGCCGGGATGAGCAGTTCTTC. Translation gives CAWRRRDEQFF. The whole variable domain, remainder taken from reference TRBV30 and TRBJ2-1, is SQTIHQWPATLVQPVGSPLSLECTVEGTSNPNLYWYRQAAGRGLQLLFYSVGIGQISSEVPQNLSASRPQDRQFILSSKKLLLSDSGFYLCAWRRRDEQFFGPGTRLTVL.

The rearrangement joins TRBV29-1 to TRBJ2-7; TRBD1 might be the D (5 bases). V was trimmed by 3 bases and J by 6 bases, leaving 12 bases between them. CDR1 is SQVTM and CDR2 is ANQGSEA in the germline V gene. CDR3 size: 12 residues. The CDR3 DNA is TGCAGCGTTGATCAGGGATCTGCCGAGCAGTACTTC. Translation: CSVDQGSAEQYF.

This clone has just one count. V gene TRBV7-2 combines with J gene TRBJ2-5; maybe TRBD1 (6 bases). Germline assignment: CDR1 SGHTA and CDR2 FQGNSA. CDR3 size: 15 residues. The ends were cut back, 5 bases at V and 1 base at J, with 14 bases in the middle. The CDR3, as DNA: TGTGCCAGCAGCCGACTCGGGACATTCCAAGAGACCCAGTACTTC. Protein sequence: CASSRLGTFQETQYF.

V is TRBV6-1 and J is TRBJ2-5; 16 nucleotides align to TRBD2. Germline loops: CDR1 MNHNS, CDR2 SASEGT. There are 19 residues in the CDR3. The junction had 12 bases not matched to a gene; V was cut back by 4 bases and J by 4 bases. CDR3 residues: CASSGGLAGGFALRETQYF. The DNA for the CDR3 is TGTGCCAGCAGTGGGGGACTAGCGGGAGGGTTTGCCCTTAGAGAGACCCAGTACTTC.

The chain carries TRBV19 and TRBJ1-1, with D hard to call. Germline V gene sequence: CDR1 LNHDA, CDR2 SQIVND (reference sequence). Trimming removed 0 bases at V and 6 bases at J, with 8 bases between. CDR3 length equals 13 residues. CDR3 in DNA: TGTGCCAGTAGTATAGAGGTCTCTGCTGAAGCTTTCTTT. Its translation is CASSIEVSAEAFF.

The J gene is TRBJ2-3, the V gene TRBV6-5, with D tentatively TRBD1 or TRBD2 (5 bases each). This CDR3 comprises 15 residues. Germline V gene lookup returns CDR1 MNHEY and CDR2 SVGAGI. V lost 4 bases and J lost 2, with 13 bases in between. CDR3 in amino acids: CASSSLRDPTDTQYF. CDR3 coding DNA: TGTGCCAGCAGTTCCCTTCGGGACCCCACAGATACGCAGTATTTT.

The CDR3 spells CASSLSTSGRISYNEQFF. The CDR3 coding sequence is TGCGCCAGCAGCTTGTCTACCAGCGGGAGGATCTCCTACAATGAGCAGTTCTTC. The chain has TRBV5-1 and TRBJ2-1; 9 nucleotides line up with TRBD2. The CDR3 totals 18 residues. The trim removed 1 base at V and 0 bases at J, leaving 8 bases unmatched. Germline CDR1 and CDR2: SGHRS and YFSETQ.